This T cell receptor (beta chain) was sequenced in a study of blood T cell repertoires in COVID-19. Clones were sequenced by immunoSEQ multiplex PCR, and TCRdb holds only the in-frame ones, with some missing. Of under 150,000 clones in the sample, 84% were seen once. V trimming: 5 bases; J trimming: 1 base; junction bases outside the gene matches: 5. Germline lookup yields CDR1 SGHNT and CDR2 YYREEE (reference sequence). The CDR3 is made up of 14 amino acids. Cohort assignment relied on participant-reported clinical history. Sequencing used PBMCs or T cells enriched from blood (not recorded which). V gene TRBV5-4 combines with J gene TRBJ1-2; 7 bases match TRBD1. The clonotype comes from a woman in her fifties or sixties who had been exposed to COVID-19. CDR3: CASSSYRGNYGYTF. Here the CDR3 DNA reads TGTGCCAGCAGTTCTTACAGGGGTAACTATGGCTACACCTTC.